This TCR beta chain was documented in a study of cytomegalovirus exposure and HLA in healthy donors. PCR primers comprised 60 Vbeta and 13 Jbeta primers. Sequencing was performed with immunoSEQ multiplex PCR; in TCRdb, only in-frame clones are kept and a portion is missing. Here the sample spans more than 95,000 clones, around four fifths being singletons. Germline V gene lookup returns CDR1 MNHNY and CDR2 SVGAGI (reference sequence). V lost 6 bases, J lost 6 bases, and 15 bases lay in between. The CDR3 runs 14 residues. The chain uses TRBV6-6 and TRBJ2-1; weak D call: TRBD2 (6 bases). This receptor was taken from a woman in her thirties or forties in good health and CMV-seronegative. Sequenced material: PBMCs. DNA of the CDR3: TGTGCCAGCAGGTCCTATACTAGCAGCAATGAGCAGTTCTTC. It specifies CASRSYTSSNEQFF.